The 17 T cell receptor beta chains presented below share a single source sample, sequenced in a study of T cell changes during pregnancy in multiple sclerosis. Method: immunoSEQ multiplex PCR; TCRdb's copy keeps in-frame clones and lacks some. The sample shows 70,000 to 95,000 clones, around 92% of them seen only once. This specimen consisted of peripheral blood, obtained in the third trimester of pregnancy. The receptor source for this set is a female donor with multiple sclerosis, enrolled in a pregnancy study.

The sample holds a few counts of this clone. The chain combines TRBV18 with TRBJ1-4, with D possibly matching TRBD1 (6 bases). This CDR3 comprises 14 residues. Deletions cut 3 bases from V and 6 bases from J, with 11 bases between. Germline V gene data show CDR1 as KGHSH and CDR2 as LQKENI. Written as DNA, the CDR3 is TGTGCCAGCTCACCGGCAGGGGTCTATGAAAAACTGTTTTTT. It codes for CASSPAGVYEKLFF.

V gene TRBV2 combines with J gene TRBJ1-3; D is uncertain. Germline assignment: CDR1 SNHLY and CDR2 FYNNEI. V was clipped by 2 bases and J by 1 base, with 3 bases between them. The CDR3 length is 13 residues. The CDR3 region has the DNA TGTGCCAGCAGTGAATATTCTGGAAACACCATATATTTT. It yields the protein CASSEYSGNTIYF.

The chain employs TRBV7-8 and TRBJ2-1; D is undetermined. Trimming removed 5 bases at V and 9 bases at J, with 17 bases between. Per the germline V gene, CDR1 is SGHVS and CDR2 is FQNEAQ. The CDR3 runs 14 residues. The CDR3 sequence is CASSPLEIVGEQFF. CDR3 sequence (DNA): TGTGCCAGCAGCCCGCTTGAAATAGTCGGTGAGCAGTTCTTC.

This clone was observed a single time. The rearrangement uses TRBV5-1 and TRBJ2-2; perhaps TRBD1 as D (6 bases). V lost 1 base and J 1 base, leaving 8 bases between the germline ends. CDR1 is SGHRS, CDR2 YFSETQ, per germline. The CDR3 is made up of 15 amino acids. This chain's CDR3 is CASSLKGGNTGELFF. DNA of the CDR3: TGCGCCAGCAGCTTGAAAGGGGGGAACACCGGGGAGCTGTTTTTT. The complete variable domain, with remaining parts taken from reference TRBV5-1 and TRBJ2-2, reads KAGVTQTPRYLIKTRGQQVTLSCSPISGHRSVSWYQQTPGQGLQFLFEYFSETQRNKGNFPGRFSGRQFSNSRSEMNVSTLELGDSALYLCASSLKGGNTGELFFGEGSRLTVL.

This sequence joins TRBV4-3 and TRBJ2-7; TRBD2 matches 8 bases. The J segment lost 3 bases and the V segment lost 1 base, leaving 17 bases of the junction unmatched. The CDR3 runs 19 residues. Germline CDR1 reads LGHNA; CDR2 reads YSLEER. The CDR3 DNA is TGCGCCAGCAGCCAAGGACTAGAGCGGGAGCTGGAATTCGGCTACGAGCAGTACTTC. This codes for CASSQGLERELEFGYEQYF.

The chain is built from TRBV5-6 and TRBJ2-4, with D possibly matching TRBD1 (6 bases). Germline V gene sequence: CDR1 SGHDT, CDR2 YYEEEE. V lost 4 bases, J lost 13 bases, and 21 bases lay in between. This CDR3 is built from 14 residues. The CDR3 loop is CASSGAGARQKQYF. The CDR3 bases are TGTGCCAGCAGCGGGGCAGGGGCCCGCCAGAAACAGTACTTC.

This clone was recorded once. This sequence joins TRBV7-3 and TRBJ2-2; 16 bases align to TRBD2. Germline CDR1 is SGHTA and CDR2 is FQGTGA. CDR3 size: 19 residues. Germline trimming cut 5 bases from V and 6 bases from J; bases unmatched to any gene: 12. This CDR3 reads CASSTGTSGRAQGSGELFF. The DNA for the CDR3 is TGTGCCAGCAGCACAGGGACTAGCGGGAGGGCCCAAGGATCCGGGGAGCTGTTTTTT.

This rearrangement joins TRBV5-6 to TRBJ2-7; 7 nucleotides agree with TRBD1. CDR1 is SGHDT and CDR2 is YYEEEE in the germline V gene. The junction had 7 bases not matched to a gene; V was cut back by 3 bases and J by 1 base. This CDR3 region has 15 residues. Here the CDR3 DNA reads TGTGCCAGCAGCTCAATCGGGACAGCGTCCTACGAGCAGTACTTC. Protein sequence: CASSSIGTASYEQYF. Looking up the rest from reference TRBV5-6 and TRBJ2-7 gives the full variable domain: DAGVTQSPTHLIKTRGQQVTLRCSPKSGHDTVSWYQQALGQGPQFIFQYYEEEERQRGNFPDRFSGHQFPNYSSELNVNALLLGDSALYLCASSSIGTASYEQYFGPGTRLTVT.

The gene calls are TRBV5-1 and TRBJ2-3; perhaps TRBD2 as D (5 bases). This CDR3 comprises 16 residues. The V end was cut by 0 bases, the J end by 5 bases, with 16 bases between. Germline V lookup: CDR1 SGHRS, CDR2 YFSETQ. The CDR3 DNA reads TGCGCCAGCAGCTTGGAATTAGGTGGCGCGGGAGATACGCAGTATTTT. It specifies CASSLELGGAGDTQYF.

The CDR3 reads CASSYDRTYGYTF. CDR3 nucleotides: TGTGCCAGCAGCTATGACAGGACCTATGGCTACACCTTC. The chain links TRBV11-2 to TRBJ1-2, with a tentative D call TRBD1 (6 bases). The CDR3 has 13 residues. Germline V gene lookup returns CDR1 SGHAT and CDR2 FQNNGV. The V end lost 4 bases, the J end lost 4 bases, and 10 bases lay between the germline ends.

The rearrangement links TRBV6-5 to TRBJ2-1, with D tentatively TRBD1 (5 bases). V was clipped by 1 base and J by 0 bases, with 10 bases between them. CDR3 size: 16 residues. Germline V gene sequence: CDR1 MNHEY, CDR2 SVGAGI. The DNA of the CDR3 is TGTGCCAGCAGTTACTTCAGACAGAGCTCCTACAATGAGCAGTTCTTC. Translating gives CASSYFRQSSYNEQFF.

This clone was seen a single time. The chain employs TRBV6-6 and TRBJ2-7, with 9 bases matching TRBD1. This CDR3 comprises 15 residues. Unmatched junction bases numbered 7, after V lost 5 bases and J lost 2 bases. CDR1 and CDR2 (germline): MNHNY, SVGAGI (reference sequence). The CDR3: CASSRTGTGTYEQYF. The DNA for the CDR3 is TGTGCCAGCAGTCGAACCGGGACAGGGACCTACGAGCAGTACTTC.

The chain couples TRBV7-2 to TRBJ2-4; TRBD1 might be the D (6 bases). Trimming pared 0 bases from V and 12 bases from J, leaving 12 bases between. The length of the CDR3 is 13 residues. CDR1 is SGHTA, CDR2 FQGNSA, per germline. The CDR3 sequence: CASSLAPQGPQYF. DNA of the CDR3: TGTGCCAGCAGCTTAGCTCCTCAGGGGCCTCAGTACTTC.

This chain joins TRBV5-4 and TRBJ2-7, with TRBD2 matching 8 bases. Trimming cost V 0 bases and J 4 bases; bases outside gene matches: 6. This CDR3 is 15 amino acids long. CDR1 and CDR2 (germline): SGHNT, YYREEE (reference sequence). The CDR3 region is CASSLALTGGYEQYF. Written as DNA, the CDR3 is TGTGCCAGCAGCTTGGCCCTAACGGGAGGGTACGAGCAGTACTTC.

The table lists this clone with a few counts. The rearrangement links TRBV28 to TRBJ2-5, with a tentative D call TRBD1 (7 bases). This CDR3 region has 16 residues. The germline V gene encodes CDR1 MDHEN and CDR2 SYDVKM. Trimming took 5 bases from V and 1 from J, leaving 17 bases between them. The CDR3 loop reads CASSLGRGASQETQYF. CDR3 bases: TGTGCCAGCAGTCTCGGCAGGGGGGCAAGCCAAGAGACCCAGTACTTC.

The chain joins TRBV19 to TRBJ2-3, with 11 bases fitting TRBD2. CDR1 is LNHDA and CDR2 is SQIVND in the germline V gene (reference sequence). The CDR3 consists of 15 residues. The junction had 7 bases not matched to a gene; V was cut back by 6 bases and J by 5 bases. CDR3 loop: CASSLAGGYLDTQYF. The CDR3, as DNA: TGTGCCAGTAGCCTAGCGGGAGGTTACTTAGATACGCAGTATTTT.

CDR3 sequence: CSVAGTEVQREGPGELFF. CDR3 sequence (DNA): TGCAGCGTTGCTGGGACAGAGGTCCAGCGGGAGGGCCCCGGGGAGCTGTTTTTT. This chain links TRBV29-1 with TRBJ2-2; 10 nucleotides line up with TRBD2. Trimming at V came to 4 bases and at J to 6 bases, leaving 17 bases not matched to a gene. There are 18 residues in the CDR3. Germline CDR1 SQVTM, CDR2 ANQGSEA.